These T cell receptor beta chains were read from a single sample in a study of cytomegalovirus exposure and HLA in healthy donors. Data came from immunoSEQ multiplex PCR; TCRdb stores just in-frame clones and leaves some out. The sample yields about 110,000 clones, about 80% seen once. The sequencing sample was made of PBMCs. The receptors here all came from a man aged 25 to 40 in good health and CMV-seropositive. Both conserved end residues are part of each CDR3. D genes are given only for firm matches. Size is omitted from some rows. Given values are once, few, many or a class for expanded clones.

J gene: TRBJ2-7
clone size: .
D gene: TRBD1
V gene: TRBV27
CDR3 protein: CASSLRGPLSYEQYF
CDR3 DNA: TGTGCCAGCAGTTTGAGGGGGCCATTGAGCTACGAGCAGTACTTC

J gene: TRBJ2-7
clone size: .
D gene: TRBD2
V gene: TRBV6-5
CDR3 protein: CASSYSASGVAEQYF
CDR3 DNA: TGTGCCAGCAGTTACTCGGCTAGCGGGGTAGCCGAGCAGTACTTC

J gene: TRBJ1-2
clone size: few
D gene: .
V gene: TRBV7-9
CDR3 protein: CASSFTGSDYGYTF
CDR3 DNA: TGTGCCAGCAGCTTCACAGGGTCTGACTATGGCTACACCTTC

J gene: TRBJ1-1
clone size: once
D gene: .
V gene: TRBV10-3
CDR3 protein: CAISDPGNMNTEAFF
CDR3 DNA: TGTGCCATCAGTGACCCAGGGAACATGAACACTGAAGCTTTCTTT

J gene: TRBJ2-3
clone size: .
D gene: .
V gene: TRBV11-3
CDR3 protein: CASSLTGVITDTQYF
CDR3 DNA: TGTGCCAGCAGCTTAACAGGAGTGATCACAGATACGCAGTATTTT

J gene: TRBJ2-7
clone size: .
D gene: .
V gene: TRBV5-1
CDR3 protein: CASSFRGAYEQYF
CDR3 DNA: TGCGCCAGCAGCTTCCGGGGTGCCTACGAGCAGTACTTC

J gene: TRBJ2-1
clone size: .
D gene: TRBD2
V gene: TRBV7-3
CDR3 protein: CASSPRASGLSYNEQFF
CDR3 DNA: TGTGCCAGCAGCCCTCGGGCTAGCGGTTTGTCCTACAATGAGCAGTTCTTC

J gene: TRBJ2-2
clone size: .
D gene: TRBD1
V gene: TRBV18
CDR3 protein: CASSPRQGQNTGELFF
CDR3 DNA: TGTGCCAGCTCCCCCCGACAGGGGCAGAACACCGGGGAGCTGTTTTTT

J gene: TRBJ1-6
clone size: once
D gene: .
V gene: TRBV4-1
CDR3 protein: CASSQDGGVGNSPLHF
CDR3 DNA: TGCGCCAGCAGCCAAGATGGGGGGGTTGGTAATTCACCCCTCCACTTT

J gene: TRBJ2-3
clone size: .
D gene: TRBD2
V gene: TRBV11-2
CDR3 protein: CASTRGTSGATDTQYF
CDR3 DNA: TGTGCCAGCACCCGGGGGACTAGCGGGGCAACAGATACGCAGTATTTT

J gene: TRBJ2-7
clone size: .
D gene: .
V gene: TRBV6-5
CDR3 protein: CATAGYHYEQYF
CDR3 DNA: TGTGCCACGGCGGGGTACCACTACGAGCAGTACTTC

J gene: TRBJ1-1
clone size: .
D gene: TRBD1
V gene: TRBV7-9
CDR3 protein: CASSPGQGAGTEAFF
CDR3 DNA: TGTGCCAGCAGCCCAGGACAGGGGGCCGGCACTGAAGCTTTCTTT

J gene: TRBJ2-1
clone size: .
D gene: TRBD1
V gene: TRBV7-2
CDR3 protein: CASSSPGTGGPFGDEQFF
CDR3 DNA: TGTGCCAGCAGCTCCCCCGGGACAGGGGGCCCCTTCGGGGATGAGCAGTTCTTC

J gene: TRBJ2-3
clone size: .
D gene: .
V gene: TRBV2
CDR3 protein: CASSEGRGPFTDTQYF
CDR3 DNA: TGTGCCAGCAGTGAAGGGCGGGGACCCTTCACAGATACGCAGTATTTT